Sequencing of this TCR beta chain was carried out in a study of Graves' ophthalmopathy and Graves' hyperthyroidism (dated by TCRdb to the late 2010s). About the investigation overall: A patient counted as having stable hyperthyroidism if there was no progression to ophthalmopathy within 18 months of follow-up. In total, approximately 130 blood samples were TCR-sequenced: 40 to 45 ophthalmopathy, some 72 hyperthyroidism and roughly 17 hyperthyroidism-to-ophthalmopathy patients. TCR beta repertoire signatures were used to distinguish Graves' ophthalmopathy from Graves' hyperthyroidism and to predict progression to ophthalmopathy. After sampling, hyperthyroidism patients received methimazole starting at 30 mg daily, and ophthalmopathy patients received high-dose intravenous methylprednisolone. For independent validation, a separate cohort was made up of around 18 hyperthyroidism patients plus 17 patients who later progressed from hyperthyroidism to ophthalmopathy. In roughly 6 hyperthyroidism patients, the T-cell repertoire of thyroid tissue was compared with the T-cell repertoire of blood. To explore V-J signatures distinguishing ophthalmopathy from hyperthyroidism, a discovery set of some 100 patients (43 ophthalmopathy, some 55 stable hyperthyroidism) was enrolled.

From V the trimming removes 6 bases and from J it removes 7 bases, while the gene matches leave 11 bases of the junction unaccounted for. Spanning cysteine to phenylalanine, the CDR3 consists of 13 amino acids. Only the CDR3 DNA is retained, 39 bases long and in frame from the first base. The germline V gene specifies SQVTM as CDR1 and ANQGSEA as CDR2. Hyperthyroidism patients were newly diagnosed, were aged 18 to 65 years, and had a disease duration under 2 months. Anyone with other autoimmune diseases, uncontrolled infections, pregnancy or lactation was excluded from the study. Clinical symptoms, serum thyroxine, TRAb, thyroid ultrasound and orbital computed tomography were used for diagnosis. Trizol reagent was used to extract the total RNA, and its quality was then checked on an Agilent 2100 Bioanalyzer. As concerns this clonotype: Its antigen is not yet known. Per-nucleotide qualities are absent, and no much larger clonotype sits a single base away.

For repertoire sequencing, TCR beta CDR3 regions were amplified from RNA transcripts. The first round of RT-PCR was done with HTBI primers and the Qiagen OneStep RT-PCR kit, and was followed by a second round of multiplex PCR, then size selection and purification. Sequencing of the libraries was carried out on an Illumina HiSeq2000 in paired-end mode with 100 bp reads. Per the original workflow: Reads were processed with SOAPnuke, discarding reads with adapters, uncalled bases, mean Phred below 15, or no exact constant-primer or identifier match. COPE v1.2.5 was used to merge the high-quality paired reads. Unique nucleotide sequences were defined as clonotypes and aligned to IMGT TRB V, D and J references using MiTCR v1.1. The analysis was limited to V-J combinations with a frequency above 0.0001, which together covered 99.2% of the repertoires. For each V-J combination, a TCR clonal expansion and chaos score was defined as F50 clonal expansion divided by the chaos observed in the TCRdist matrix. Welch's t-statistics and random forest were used to narrow the features down to roughly twelve V-J combinations, which were then fed into a naive Bayes classifier. Thyroid-blood repertoire similarity was quantified with the Morisita-Horn index. TCRdb reran the public reads through fastp at Q25 and MiXCR, keeping productive beta chains. A single entry per CDR3 protein holds the most common genes and DNA from its merged rows. Clone size and V and J calls follow TCRdb, not the original study. The sample yields over a million distinct CDR3 sequences; around a third were counted once. Around 10% of the sample rests with the top ten.

Broader findings and caveats from the paper: In validation, the model predicted ophthalmopathy progression with less than 71% sensitivity and 72.22% specificity; roughly 12 predicted patients were CT-confirmed with GO in a median of roughly 6.8 months. Most of the expanded thyroid clonotypes with a frequency above 0.001 were also detected in blood, and it was suggested that the thyroid immune response may be reflected by blood repertoires. In cross-validation, the 13-signature model distinguished ophthalmopathy from stable hyperthyroidism with about 89% sensitivity and over 81% specificity, while in the test set the corresponding values were about 79% and 69%. No statistical method was used to set the sample size in advance, and the investigators knew which group each participant was assigned to.

The V and J genes are TRBV29-1 and TRBJ2-5; 7 of the junction bases match TRBD2. The sample was peripheral blood or thyroid tissue (not recorded which). This clonotype was sampled from an adult man with Graves' hyperthyroidism. The DNA sequence is given as TGCAGCGTAGTACTAGCGAGAGCGGGGACCCAGTACTTC. Its protein product is CSVVLARAGTQYF.